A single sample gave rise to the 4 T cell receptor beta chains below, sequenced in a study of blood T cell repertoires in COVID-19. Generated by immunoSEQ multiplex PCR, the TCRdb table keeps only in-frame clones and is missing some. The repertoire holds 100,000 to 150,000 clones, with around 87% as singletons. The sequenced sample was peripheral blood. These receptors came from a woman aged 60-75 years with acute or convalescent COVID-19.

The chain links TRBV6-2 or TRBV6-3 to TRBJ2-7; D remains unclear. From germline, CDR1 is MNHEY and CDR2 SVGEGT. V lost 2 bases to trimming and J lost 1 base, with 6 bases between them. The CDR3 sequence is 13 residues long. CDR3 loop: CASSYRVSYEQYV. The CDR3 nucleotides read TGTGCCAGCAGTTACCGAGTATCCTACGAGCAGTACGTC.

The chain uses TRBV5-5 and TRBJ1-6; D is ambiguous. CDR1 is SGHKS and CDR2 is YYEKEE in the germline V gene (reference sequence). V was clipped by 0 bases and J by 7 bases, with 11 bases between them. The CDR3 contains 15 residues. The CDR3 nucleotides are TGTGCCAGCAGCTTGGAAACATTGTCAAATTCACCCCTCCACTTT. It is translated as CASSLETLSNSPLHF.

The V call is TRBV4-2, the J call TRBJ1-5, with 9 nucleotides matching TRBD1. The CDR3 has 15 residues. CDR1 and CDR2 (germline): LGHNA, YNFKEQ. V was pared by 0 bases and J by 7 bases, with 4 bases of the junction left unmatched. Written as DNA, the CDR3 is TGTGCCAGCAGCCAAGAACAGGGGGCAAACCAGCCCCAGCATTTT. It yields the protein CASSQEQGANQPQHF.

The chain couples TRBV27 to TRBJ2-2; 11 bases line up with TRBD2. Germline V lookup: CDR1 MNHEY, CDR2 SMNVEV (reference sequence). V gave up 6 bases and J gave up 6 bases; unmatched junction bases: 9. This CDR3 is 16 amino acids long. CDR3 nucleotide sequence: TGTGCCAGCAGACTCACTAGCGGGAGAGGAGCCGGGGAGCTGTTTTTT. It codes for CASRLTSGRGAGELFF.